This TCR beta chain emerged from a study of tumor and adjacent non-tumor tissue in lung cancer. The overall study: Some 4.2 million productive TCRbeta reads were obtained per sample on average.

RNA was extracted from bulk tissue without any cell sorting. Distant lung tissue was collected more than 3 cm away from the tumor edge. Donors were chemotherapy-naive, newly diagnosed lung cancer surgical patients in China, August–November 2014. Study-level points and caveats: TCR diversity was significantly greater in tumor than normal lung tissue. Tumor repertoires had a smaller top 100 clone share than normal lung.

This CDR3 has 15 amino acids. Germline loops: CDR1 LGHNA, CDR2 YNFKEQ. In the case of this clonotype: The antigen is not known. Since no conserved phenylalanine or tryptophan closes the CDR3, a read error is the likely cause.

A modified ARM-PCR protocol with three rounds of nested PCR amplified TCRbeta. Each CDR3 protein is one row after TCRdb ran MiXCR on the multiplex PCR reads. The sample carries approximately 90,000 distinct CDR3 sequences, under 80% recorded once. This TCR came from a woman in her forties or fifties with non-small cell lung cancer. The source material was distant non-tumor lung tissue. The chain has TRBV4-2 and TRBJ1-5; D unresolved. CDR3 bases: TGTGCCAACAGCCAAGACCTCACTGGCAATCAGCCCCAGCATTAT. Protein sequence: CANSQDLTGNQPQHY.